This T cell receptor (beta chain) derives from a study of OX40 agonist ivuxolimab in advanced cancers. Background on the study: Patients were roughly 87% male with ages roughly 20 to 85, mean around 61.

Sequencing used immunoSEQ multiplex PCR; TCRdb keeps in-frame clones, though not all of them. The sample includes 25,000 to 30,000 clones, about 93% of them seen just once. Excluded were patients having autoimmune disease history or systemic immunosuppression. Regarding this clone: Its target is not known.

Overall study findings and caveats: In the expanded peripheral T cells, antigen specificity was never determined.

Germline V gives CDR1 SGHDN, CDR2 FVKESK. This CDR3 is 14 amino acids long. V shed 5 bases and J shed 4 bases, with 14 bases lying between them. The receptor comes from an adult with an advanced solid tumor such as melanoma, head and neck, liver or kidney cancer. The V gene is TRBV14, the J gene TRBJ1-2; TRBD1 might be the D (5 bases). Sequenced here: CD4+ or CD8+ T cells sorted from blood, sampled in a trial of the OX40 agonist ivuxolimab. The DNA of the CDR3 is TGTGCCAGCAGCTCCCGGGGGGTGACCTATGGCTACACCTTC. Protein product: CASSSRGVTYGYTF.